The clone carrying this TCR beta chain was detected only a few times. Its antigen is not known. This sample was included in a study of T cell repertoires in cytomegalovirus infection. Turning to the study itself: CMV epitopes in the study were HLA-C-restricted (recently identified) and HLA-B-restricted (well studied). Matching HLA type, along with CMV infection, was indicated by public TCR beta signatures.

V was clipped by 0 bases and J by 3 bases, with 19 bases between them. This CDR3 contains 17 residues. Per the germline V gene, CDR1 is SGHDT and CDR2 is YYEEEE. Study-wide findings and caveats: HLA-C-restricted TCR beta clonotypes specific for CMV led the ex vivo response.

TCRdb itself ran the reads through MiXCR, one entry per CDR3 protein. The table lists approximately 600,000 distinct CDR3 sequences, over 35% of them singletons, with around 48% in the top ten. The chain recombines TRBV5-6 with TRBJ2-7; possible D gene TRBD1, 5 bases. The receptor comes from a human donor in good health (CMV status not recorded). Some clones in this sample may be carry-over from other donors' samples. Sequenced material: cultured PBMCs, taken from culture after CMV antigen stimulation. CDR3 sequence (DNA): TGTGCCAGCAGCTTGGGGGCCGGAACAGGACATTACTACGAGCAGTACTTC. This translates into CASSLGAGTGHYYEQYF. Filled out from reference TRBV5-6 and TRBJ2-7, the complete variable domain reads DAGVTQSPTHLIKTRGQQVTLRCSPKSGHDTVSWYQQALGQGPQFIFQYYEEEERQRGNFPDRFSGHQFPNYSSELNVNALLLGDSALYLCASSLGAGTGHYYEQYFGPGTRLTVT.